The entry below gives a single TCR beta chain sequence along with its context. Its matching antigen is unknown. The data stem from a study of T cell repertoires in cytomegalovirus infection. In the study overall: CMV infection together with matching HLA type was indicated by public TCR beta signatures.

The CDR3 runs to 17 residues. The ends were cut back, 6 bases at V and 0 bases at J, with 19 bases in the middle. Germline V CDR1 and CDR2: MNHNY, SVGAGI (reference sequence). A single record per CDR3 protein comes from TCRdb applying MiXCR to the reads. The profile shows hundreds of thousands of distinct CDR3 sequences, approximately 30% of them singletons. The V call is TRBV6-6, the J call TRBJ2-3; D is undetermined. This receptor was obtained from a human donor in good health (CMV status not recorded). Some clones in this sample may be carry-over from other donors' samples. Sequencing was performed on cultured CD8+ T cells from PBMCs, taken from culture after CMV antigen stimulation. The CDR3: CASRYLLGPSSTDTQYF. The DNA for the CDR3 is TGTGCCAGCAGGTATTTGTTAGGACCCTCTAGCACAGATACGCAGTATTTT.